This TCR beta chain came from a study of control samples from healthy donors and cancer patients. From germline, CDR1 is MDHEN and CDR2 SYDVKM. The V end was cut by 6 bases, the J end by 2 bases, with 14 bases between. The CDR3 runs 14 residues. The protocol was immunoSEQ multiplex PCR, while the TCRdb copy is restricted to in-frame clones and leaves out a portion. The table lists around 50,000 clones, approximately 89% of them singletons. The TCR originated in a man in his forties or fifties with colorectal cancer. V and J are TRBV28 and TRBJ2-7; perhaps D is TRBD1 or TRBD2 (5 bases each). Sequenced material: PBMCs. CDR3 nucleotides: TGTGCCAGCAGCGTAACCGGGACGACCTACGAGCAGTACTTC. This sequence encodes CASSVTGTTYEQYF. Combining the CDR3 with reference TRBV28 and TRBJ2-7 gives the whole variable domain DVKVTQSSRYLVKRTGEKVFLECVQDMDHENMFWYRQDPGLGLRLIYFSYDVKMKEKGDIPEGYSVSREKKERFSLILESASTNQTSMYLCASSVTGTTYEQYFGPGTRLTVT.